These 12 T cell receptor beta chains were sequenced from one sample in a study of blood T cell repertoires in COVID-19. Clones were sequenced by immunoSEQ multiplex PCR, and TCRdb holds only the in-frame ones, with some missing. The profile shows fewer than 110,000 clones, around 90% of them singletons. Sequencing was carried out using peripheral blood. These receptors all stem from a man in his forties or fifties in a cohort sampled during active COVID-19.

This chain joins TRBV19 and TRBJ2-5; 8 positions agree with TRBD1. V gave up 4 bases and J gave up 3 bases; unmatched junction bases: 7. Germline values: CDR1 LNHDA, CDR2 SQIVND (reference sequence). CDR3 length: 15 residues. The CDR3 here is CASSKGDRMKETQYF. Here the CDR3 DNA reads TGTGCCAGTAGTAAGGGGGACAGGATGAAAGAGACCCAGTACTTC.

The chain uses TRBV7-8 and TRBJ1-1; 9 nucleotides align to TRBD1. The CDR3 extends over 13 amino acids. Trimming at V came to 6 bases and at J to 7 bases, leaving 6 bases not matched to a gene. CDR1 SGHVS and CDR2 FQNEAQ come from the germline V gene. The CDR3 reads CASSRDRVGEAFF. CDR3 bases: TGTGCCAGCAGTCGGGACAGGGTTGGTGAAGCTTTCTTT.

The V call is TRBV28, the J call TRBJ2-5; 8 bases map to TRBD2. The CDR3 contains 16 residues. Germline V gene sequence: CDR1 MDHEN, CDR2 SYDVKM. Germline trimming cut 4 bases from V and 0 bases from J; bases unmatched to any gene: 7. Here the CDR3 DNA reads TGTGCCAGCAGTTCGGGCGGGGGGCCGTACCAAGAGACCCAGTACTTC. Encoded protein: CASSSGGGPYQETQYF.

This clone was seen a few times. The V call is TRBV5-8, the J call TRBJ2-1; 13 bases are shared with TRBD2. Germline V CDR1 and CDR2: SGHTS, YDEGEE. J lost 7 bases, V lost 4 bases, and 2 bases had no gene match. The CDR3 loop spans 14 amino acids. The chain's CDR3 is CASSGGLAGNEQFF. In nucleotides, the CDR3 is TGTGCCAGCAGCGGGGGACTAGCGGGGAATGAGCAGTTCTTC.

The chain employs TRBV6-6 and TRBJ1-5; 7 nucleotides agree with TRBD1. Per the germline V gene, CDR1 is MNHNY and CDR2 is SVGAGI (reference sequence). The CDR3 spans 15 residues. Germline trimming cut 6 bases from V and 1 base from J; bases unmatched to any gene: 6. CDR3 DNA sequence: TGTGCCAGCAGACCTGAGGGGGCGAGCAATCAGCCCCAGCATTTT. Translation: CASRPEGASNQPQHF.

The chain couples TRBV11-1 to TRBJ1-1, with TRBD1 as a possible D gene (6 bases). CDR1 is SGHAT and CDR2 is FQDESV in the germline V gene (reference sequence). The V gene lost 7 bases and the J gene lost 6 bases, with 18 bases spanning the gap. The CDR3 covers 14 residues. The CDR3 here is CASNRWGGSPEAFF. Written as DNA, the CDR3 is TGTGCCAGCAACCGGTGGGGGGGCTCACCTGAAGCTTTCTTT.

V gene TRBV6-4 combines with J gene TRBJ2-2; 11 bases match TRBD2. The ends lost 5 bases at V and 4 bases at J; junction bases unmatched: 6. The CDR3 covers 16 residues. Germline V CDR1 and CDR2: MRHNA, SNTAGT. Written as DNA, the CDR3 is TGTGCCAGCAGTCCACTAGCGGGGGCTTCCACCGGGGAGCTGTTTTTT. Its protein product is CASSPLAGASTGELFF.

The chain combines TRBV2 with TRBJ1-2; D possibly corresponds to TRBD1 (5 bases). The CDR3 totals 10 residues. V lost 4 bases and J 8 bases, leaving 5 bases between the germline ends. Germline CDR1 is SNHLY and CDR2 is FYNNEI. The CDR3 sequence: CASSAGGYTF. The CDR3 DNA reads TGTGCCAGCAGTGCAGGGGGCTACACCTTC.

The J gene is TRBJ1-3, the V gene TRBV7-2; TRBD1 agrees at 9 bases. The CDR3 covers 17 residues. Germline values: CDR1 SGHTA, CDR2 FQGNSA. After removal of 6 bases from V and 4 bases from J, the junction contained 13 bases not matched to a gene. The CDR3 bases are TGTGCCAGCAGTTTTGCCGGGACAGGGTCTTTCGGAAACACCATATATTTT. Protein: CASSFAGTGSFGNTIYF.

The chain combines TRBV10-3 with TRBJ2-2, with 11 bases that match TRBD2. With V trimmed by 11 bases and J by 3 bases, 2 bases remained unmatched. This CDR3 contains 13 residues. The germline CDR1 and CDR2 sequences are ENHRY and SYGVKD. The CDR3 sequence: CAAGLADTGELFF. DNA of the CDR3: TGTGCCGCGGGACTAGCGGACACCGGGGAGCTGTTTTTT.

The rearrangement joins TRBV9 to TRBJ2-3; 8 bases match TRBD2. This CDR3 is built from 14 residues. The V gene's germline CDR1 is SGDLS and CDR2 YYNGEE. With 9 bases clipped from V and 1 base from J, the junction kept 7 bases outside the gene matches. Here the CDR3 reads CATSTGGRTDTQYF. DNA of the CDR3: TGTGCCACCTCTACGGGAGGGCGCACAGATACGCAGTATTTT.

In DNA, the CDR3 is TGTGCCAGCAGCTCGGGGGATGGAGACTACACCTTC. Its protein product is CASSSGDGDYTF. V usage is TRBV6-5 and J usage is TRBJ1-2; possible D gene TRBD1, 5 bases. The germline V gene has CDR1 MNHEY and CDR2 SVGAGI. V was trimmed by 6 bases and J by 10 bases, leaving 15 bases between them. CDR3 length equals 12 residues.